The 21 T cell receptor beta chains in this list originate from one sample, sequenced in a study of blood T cells in healthy people across ages. Together with a sample-barcoded 5' primer, a J-beta primer mix was included in a second PCR lasting roughly 6 to 12 cycles. One entry per CDR3 protein results from TCRdb running MiXCR on the 5' RACE reads. Altogether some 860,000 distinct CDR3 sequences are present, about 56% being singletons, with the ten largest covering 25% to 30%. Input material: blood. The receptors originated from a man aged 35-49 years in good health.

The genes are TRBV10-3 and TRBJ2-7; either TRBD1 or TRBD2 may supply D (5 bases each). In germline, CDR1 is ENHRY, CDR2 SYGVKD. There are 11 residues in the CDR3. V lost 3 bases and J lost 9, with 9 bases in between. CDR3 sequence reads: CAISDRGGQYF. In DNA, the CDR3 is TGTGCCATCAGTGATCGGGGCGGGCAGTACTTC.

Regarding this clonotype: A clone one base away is much larger, so this may be a read error. The chain uses TRBV7-2 and TRBJ2-3, with a tentative D call TRBD2 (6 bases). CDR3 length: 18 amino acids. The V gene's germline CDR1 is SGHTA and CDR2 FQGNSA. The CDR3 here is CASSPRLGTSSSTDTLYF. CDR3 bases: TGTGCCAGCAGCCCCCGCCTAGGGACTTCCAGTAGCACAGATACGCTGTATTTT.

This clonotype was observed at least ten times. The genes are TRBV29-1 and TRBJ1-5, with 7 bases aligning to TRBD1. Germline V gene data show CDR1 as SQVTM and CDR2 as ANQGSEA. The CDR3 runs to 14 residues. Trimming removed 7 bases from V and 3 bases from J; junction bases left unmatched: 9. The CDR3: CSAWTGEFNQPQHF. DNA of the CDR3: TGCAGCGCATGGACAGGAGAATTCAATCAGCCCCAGCATTTT.

The J gene is TRBJ2-5, the V gene TRBV28; 8 positions agree with TRBD1. Germline V lookup: CDR1 MDHEN, CDR2 SYDVKM. CDR3 length: 14 amino acids. J lost 4 bases, V lost 5 bases, and 6 bases had no gene match. The CDR3 loop is CASSLVDRGETQYF. In DNA, the CDR3 is TGTGCCAGCAGTCTTGTAGACAGGGGAGAGACCCAGTACTTC.

The chain couples TRBV20-1 to TRBJ2-3; TRBD2 aligns across 9 bases. With 6 bases clipped from V and 2 bases from J, the junction kept 6 bases outside the gene matches. This CDR3 is 14 amino acids long. In germline, CDR1 is DFQATT, CDR2 SNEGSKA (reference sequence). The CDR3 spells CSAMKRGATDTQYF. The CDR3 DNA is TGCAGTGCAATGAAGCGGGGGGCCACAGATACGCAGTATTTT.

This chain connects TRBV4-1 to TRBJ2-7; D is perhaps TRBD1 (5 bases). The CDR3 contains 11 residues. V shed 4 bases and J shed 9 bases, with 10 bases lying between them. Germline CDR1 reads MGHRA; CDR2 reads YSYEKL. This CDR3 is CASSLDSWQYF. CDR3 DNA sequence: TGCGCCAGCAGCCTAGACAGCTGGCAGTACTTC.

This chain joins TRBV29-1 and TRBJ1-1; 9 nucleotides line up with TRBD1. J lost 4 bases, V lost 1 base, and 1 base had no gene match. The CDR3 length is 13 residues. Per germline, CDR1 SQVTM and CDR2 ANQGSEA. CDR3 nucleotide sequence: TGCAGCGTTGAAGTGGGACAGGGCACTGAAGCTTTCTTT. This sequence encodes CSVEVGQGTEAFF.

The CDR3 protein is CASSPSGGPYGYTF. In DNA, the CDR3 is TGTGCCAGCAGCCCCTCTGGGGGGCCATATGGCTACACCTTC. The chain recombines TRBV7-2 with TRBJ1-2; D perhaps matches TRBD1 (6 bases). Germline V lookup: CDR1 SGHTA, CDR2 FQGNSA. V was pared by 5 bases and J by 5 bases, with 15 bases between. There are 14 residues in the CDR3. Drawing the rest from reference TRBV7-2 and TRBJ1-2, the complete variable domain is GAGVSQSPSNKVTEKGKDVELRCDPISGHTALYWYRQSLGQGLEFLIYFQGNSAPDKSGLPSDRFSAERTGGSVSTLTIQRTQQEDSAVYLCASSPSGGPYGYTFGSGTRLTVV.

The gene calls are TRBV27 and TRBJ2-7; D is undetermined. V was clipped by 5 bases and J by 2 bases, with 13 bases between them. The CDR3 runs 14 residues. The germline CDR1 and CDR2 sequences are MNHEY and SMNVEV (reference sequence). The CDR3: CASSPMTRPYEQYF. The DNA of the CDR3 is TGTGCCAGCAGTCCAATGACTCGGCCCTACGAGCAGTACTTC.

The rearrangement uses TRBV2 and TRBJ2-1; D gene unclear. Per germline, CDR1 SNHLY and CDR2 FYNNEI. The CDR3 is 13 residues long. The germline V and J ends were trimmed by 7 bases and 5 bases, with 12 bases remaining between them. CDR3 nucleotides: TGTGCCAGCAAGGTCGGCAGGAACAATGAGCAGTTCTTC. Translation: CASKVGRNNEQFF.

The genes are TRBV12-5 and TRBJ1-1; no reliable D call. V was pared by 2 bases and J by 1 base, with 5 bases between. The CDR3 covers 13 residues. CDR1 LGHNT and CDR2 FRNRAP come from the germline V gene. Here the CDR3 reads CASGLLGNTEAFF. CDR3 DNA: TGTGCTAGTGGTTTGCTGGGGAACACTGAAGCTTTCTTT.

The chain couples TRBV7-2 to TRBJ2-7; D not resolved. Germline CDR1 and CDR2: SGHTA and FQGNSA. The CDR3 loop spans 13 amino acids. Trimming shortened V by 2 bases and J by 3 bases, and 8 bases separated the two germline ends. The CDR3 DNA follows: TGTGCCAGCAGCTTAAATATCGGCTACGAGCAGTACTTC. Translated: CASSLNIGYEQYF.

This clonotype was counted a single time. The genes are TRBV28 and TRBJ2-5, with a tentative D call TRBD2 (5 bases). The germline gives CDR1 MDHEN, CDR2 SYDVKM. Trimming cost V 4 bases and J 11 bases, with 11 bases left between them. There are 11 residues in the CDR3. The CDR3 is CASSYNWEQYF. Here the CDR3 DNA reads TGTGCCAGCAGTTATAACTGGGAGCAGTACTTC. Together with reference TRBV28 and TRBJ2-5, the CDR3 gives the full variable domain: DVKVTQSSRYLVKRTGEKVFLECVQDMDHENMFWYRQDPGLGLRLIYFSYDVKMKEKGDIPEGYSVSREKKERFSLILESASTNQTSMYLCASSYNWEQYFGPGTRLLVL.

V usage is TRBV10-3 and J usage is TRBJ2-7; 8 positions agree with TRBD1. The last part of the DNA fits TRBJ2-5 better; the J call may be wrong. The length of the CDR3 is 15 residues. Looked up from germline, CDR1 is ENHRY and CDR2 is SYGVKD. The CDR3, as DNA: TGTGCCATCAGTGAGGGACAGGGTCAGGTAGAGACCCAGTACTTC. Its translation: CAISEGQGQVETQYF.

This chain uses TRBV7-3 with TRBJ2-1, with 11 bases lining up with TRBD2. The V gene's germline CDR1 is SGHTA and CDR2 FQGTGA. The J segment lost 4 bases and the V segment lost 5 bases, leaving 13 bases of the junction unmatched. The CDR3 is made up of 18 amino acids. The CDR3: CASSTLRLSGRAYNEQFF. The CDR3 DNA reads as TGTGCCAGCAGCACCCTCCGACTTAGCGGGAGGGCGTACAATGAGCAGTTCTTC.

V gene TRBV7-2 combines with J gene TRBJ2-7, with TRBD1 as a possible D gene (6 bases). CDR3 length: 15 amino acids. Germline V gene sequence: CDR1 SGHTA, CDR2 FQGNSA. V lost 5 bases, J lost 3 bases, and 17 bases lay in between. The CDR3 nucleotides are TGTGCCAGCAGCCCCGCCGGGACGGGACACTACGAGCAGTACTTC. Protein sequence: CASSPAGTGHYEQYF.

This clonotype was counted once. The chain has TRBV5-6 and TRBJ2-4; D is perhaps TRBD1 (7 bases). The better agreement between TRBJ2-5 and the DNA end casts doubt on the J call. The CDR3 has 15 residues. CDR1 and CDR2 from the germline V gene are SGHDT and YYEEEE. The CDR3 here is CASSRPNRGGETQYF. The CDR3 DNA is TGTGCCAGCAGCCGCCCAAACAGGGGAGGAGAGACCCAGTACTTC.

This clonotype was counted many times. CDR3 bases: TGTGCCAGCAGCGTTTCCGGGACAGCCCTAGTCACAGATACGCAGTATTTT. Amino acids: CASSVSGTALVTDTQYF. The gene calls are TRBV9 and TRBJ2-3; 7 bases agree with TRBD1. The V and J ends lost 2 bases and 2 bases, in that order; junction bases with no gene match: 11. This CDR3 region has 17 residues. The V gene's germline CDR1 is SGDLS and CDR2 YYNGEE. The entire variable domain, with the rest obtained from reference TRBV9 and TRBJ2-3, is as follows: DSGVTQTPKHLITATGQRVTLRCSPRSGDLSVYWYQQSLDQGLQFLIQYYNGEERAKGNILERFSAQQFPDLHSELNLSSLELGDSALYFCASSVSGTALVTDTQYFGPGTRLTVL.

V is TRBV12-3 or TRBV12-4 and J is TRBJ1-2; D unresolved. The CDR3 has 13 amino acids. Deletions cut 3 bases from V and 4 bases from J, with 9 bases between. CDR3 region: CASSFERIYGYTF. CDR3 coding DNA: TGTGCCAGCAGTTTCGAGAGGATCTATGGCTACACCTTC.

The table lists this clonotype with a few counts. V usage is TRBV5-1 and J usage is TRBJ2-7; a possible D gene is TRBD2 (5 bases). The J call may be incorrect, as the DNA end agrees better with TRBJ2-5. Germline CDR1 and CDR2: SGHRS and YFSETQ. The length of the CDR3 is 16 residues. CDR3 region: CASSLTARDGLQTQYF. The CDR3 bases are TGCGCCAGCAGCTTAACGGCGAGGGATGGGTTACAGACCCAGTACTTC.

This clonotype was observed many times. The chain has TRBV4-2 and TRBJ2-3; D may match TRBD1 or TRBD2 (5 bases each). Germline CDR1 reads LGHNA; CDR2 reads YNFKEQ. The CDR3 is 15 amino acids. Trimming took off 0 bases at V and 3 bases at J, with 10 bases between the two ends. The CDR3 loop reads CASSQEGRETDTQYF. The CDR3 nucleotides read TGTGCCAGCAGCCAAGAGGGACGTGAGACAGATACGCAGTATTTT.